The clone carrying this T cell receptor beta chain showed up just a few times. The data stem from a study of CD8 T cells in ankylosing spondylitis. TCRdb itself ran the 5' RACE reads through MiXCR, one entry per CDR3 protein. The table shows 200,000 or so distinct CDR3 sequences, with 13% occurring only once. V lost 4 bases and J lost 9; bases outside the gene matches: 9. The germline V gene has CDR1 SGDLS and CDR2 YYNGEE. CDR3 length: 14 residues. This sequence originates from a female donor with ankylosing spondylitis or in good health (not recorded which). Source material: blood, either unsorted or a sorted T cell fraction (not recorded which). The genes are TRBV9 and TRBJ2-1; TRBD2 aligns across 8 bases. The CDR3 coding sequence is TGTGCCAGCAGCCCAGCGGTTCTAGCGGGTGAGCAGTTCTTC. The encoded protein is CASSPAVLAGEQFF.